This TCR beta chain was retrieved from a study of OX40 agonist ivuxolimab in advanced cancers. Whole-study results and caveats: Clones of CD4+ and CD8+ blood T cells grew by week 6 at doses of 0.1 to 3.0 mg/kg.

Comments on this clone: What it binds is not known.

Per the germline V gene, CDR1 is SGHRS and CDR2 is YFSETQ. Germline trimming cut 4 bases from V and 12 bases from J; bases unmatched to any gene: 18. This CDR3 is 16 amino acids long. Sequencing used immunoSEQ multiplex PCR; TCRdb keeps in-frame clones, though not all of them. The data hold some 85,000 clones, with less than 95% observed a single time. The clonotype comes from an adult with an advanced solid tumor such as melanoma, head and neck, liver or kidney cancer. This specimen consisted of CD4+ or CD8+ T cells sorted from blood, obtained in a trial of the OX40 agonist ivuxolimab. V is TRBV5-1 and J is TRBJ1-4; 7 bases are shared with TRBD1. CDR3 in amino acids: CASSKSPTGVQGELFF. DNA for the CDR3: TGCGCCAGCAGCAAAAGTCCGACAGGAGTGCAGGGGGAACTGTTTTTT. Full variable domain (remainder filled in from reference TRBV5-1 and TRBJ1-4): KAGVTQTPRYLIKTRGQQVTLSCSPISGHRSVSWYQQTPGQGLQFLFEYFSETQRNKGNFPGRFSGRQFSNSRSEMNVSTLELGDSALYLCASSKSPTGVQGELFFGSGTQLSVL.